The entry that follows covers one T cell receptor beta chain sequence. The specificity of this receptor is unknown. CCR7+ PD-1+ TIGIT+ early differentiated memory cells with dysfunctional, exhausted-like traits were defined as progenitor exhausted-like memory CD8+ T cells (TPEX). Peripheral blood mononuclear cells were isolated from healthy donor buffy coats by density gradient separation. The study enriched total CD8+ T cells through negative magnetic separation using EasySep or MojoSort CD8+ T cell isolation kits. An RNeasy Mini Kit was used to extract total RNA from duplicate vials of roughly 150,000 sorted CD8+ T cells per subset. The PBMCs were used either fresh or after being cryopreserved in fetal bovine serum with approximately 9.5% DMSO. Fluorescence-activated cell sorting on a FACSAria III was used to sort CD8+ T cell subsets to purity. The data stem from a study of human CD8 memory T cell subsets (dated by TCRdb to between 2020 and 2021). Background for the entire study: The clonal relationships among stem-like (TSTEM), progenitor exhausted-like (TPEX) and effector memory CD8+ T cell subsets were assessed by comparing the TCRbeta repertoires of these subsets. TCRbeta repertoires were obtained from TSTEM, TPEX and effector memory subsets contributed by each of about 6 donors.

Sequencing was carried out with a NextSeq 550. A Human TCR Profiling Kit was used to prepare UMI-labeled 5' RACE TCRbeta libraries. Every TCRbeta library was prepared in parallel with an identical number of PCR cycles. Under the source paper's analysis protocol: The number of functional CDR3beta clonotypes in each TCRbeta library ranged from about 2,800 to 20,000. MIGEC 1.2.9 was used for UMI extraction and consensus assembly, with at least three reads per UMI being required. MiXCR 3.0.3 was used to extract in-frame CDR3beta repertoires. Each sample was downsampled to 42,000 randomly selected UMIs before diversity metrics were calculated in VDJtools 1.2.1. For each sample pair, the repertoire overlap metrics D, R and F2 were calculated in VDJtools using the top 3,000 clones. After TCRdb reprocessed the reads, each CDR3 protein sequence was kept as one row, without DNA. Clone size and V and J calls follow TCRdb, not the original study. This sample's records show about 6,600 distinct CDR3 sequences. The ten largest clones capture roughly 22% of the sample.

Overall study outcomes, separate from this receptor: The stem-like TSTEM and TPEX subsets each shared clonotypes with effector memory cells, but the TSTEM and TPEX repertoires had minimal overlap with each other, suggesting distinct antigen spectra. Based on Chao1 estimates, TSTEM subsets appeared to have greater repertoire diversity than TPEX subsets, which may reflect a broader range of specificities. Similarly high normalized Shannon-Wiener diversity was shown by TSTEM and TPEX subsets, whereas comparatively lower diversity was seen in effector memory subsets. Only TCRbeta chains were sequenced, and repertoire comparisons rested on 6 or 7 donors tested with paired t-tests and Bonferroni correction.

From the cysteine up to the phenylalanine, the CDR3 has a length of 14 residues. There is no recorded DNA. Looking up the germline V gene yields CDR1 SGHTA and CDR2 FQGTGA. Sequencing was done on a sample of CD8+ T cells from PBMCs. This TCR came from a human donor in good health. In this chain, TRBV7-3 is recombined with TRBJ1-1; without DNA, the TCRdb call of TRBD1 cannot be checked. The CDR3 reads as follows: CASSLFGGRTEAFF.